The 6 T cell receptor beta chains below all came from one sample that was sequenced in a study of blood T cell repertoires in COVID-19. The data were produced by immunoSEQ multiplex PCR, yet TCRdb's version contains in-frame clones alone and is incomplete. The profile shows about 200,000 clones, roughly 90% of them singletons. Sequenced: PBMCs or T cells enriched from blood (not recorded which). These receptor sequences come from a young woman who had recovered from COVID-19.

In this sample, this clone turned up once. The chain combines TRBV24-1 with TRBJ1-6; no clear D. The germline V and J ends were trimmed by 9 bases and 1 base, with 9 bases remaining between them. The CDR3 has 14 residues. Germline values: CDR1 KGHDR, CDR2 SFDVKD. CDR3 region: CATQTGSYNSPLHF. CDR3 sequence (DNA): TGTGCCACCCAGACGGGTTCCTATAATTCACCCCTCCACTTT.

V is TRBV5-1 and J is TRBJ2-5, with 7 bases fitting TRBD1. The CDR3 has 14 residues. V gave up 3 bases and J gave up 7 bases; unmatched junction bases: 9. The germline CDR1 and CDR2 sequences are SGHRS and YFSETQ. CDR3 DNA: TGCGCCAGCAGCTACGACAGGGAAGTTGGGACCCAGTACTTC. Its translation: CASSYDREVGTQYF.

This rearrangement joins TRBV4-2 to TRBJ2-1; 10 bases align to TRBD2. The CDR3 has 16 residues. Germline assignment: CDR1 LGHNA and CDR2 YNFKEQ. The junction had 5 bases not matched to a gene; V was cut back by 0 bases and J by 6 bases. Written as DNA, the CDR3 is TGTGCCAGCAGCCAAGATGGGGCTAGCGGGGGCAATGAGCAGTTCTTC. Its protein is CASSQDGASGGNEQFF.

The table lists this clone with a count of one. The CDR3 DNA is TGTGCCAGCAGCCACACTAGCGGGAGAACCTACAATGAGCAGTTCTTC. It yields the protein CASSHTSGRTYNEQFF. The chain employs TRBV4-2 and TRBJ2-1; 11 bases are shared with TRBD2. V was pared by 3 bases and J by 2 bases, with 3 bases of the junction left unmatched. CDR1 LGHNA and CDR2 YNFKEQ come from the germline V gene. The CDR3 has 16 residues.

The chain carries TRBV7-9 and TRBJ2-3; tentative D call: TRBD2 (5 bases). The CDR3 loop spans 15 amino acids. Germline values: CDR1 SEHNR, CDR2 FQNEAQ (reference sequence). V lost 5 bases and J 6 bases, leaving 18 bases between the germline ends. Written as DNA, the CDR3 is TGTGCCAGCAGCCCGCGCCTTAGCGCCGTTGATACGCAGTATTTT. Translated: CASSPRLSAVDTQYF.

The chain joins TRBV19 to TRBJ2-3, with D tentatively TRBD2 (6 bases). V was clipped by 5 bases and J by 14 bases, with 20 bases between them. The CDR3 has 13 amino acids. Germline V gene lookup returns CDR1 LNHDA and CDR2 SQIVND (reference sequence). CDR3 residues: CASSLRDLGARYF. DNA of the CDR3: TGTGCCAGTAGTTTGAGGGACTTAGGGGCGAGGTATTTT.